Listed below are T cell receptor beta chains from one sample, sequenced in a study of T-cell reconstitution after alpha-beta-depleted transplantation in children. One entry per CDR3 protein, called by TCRdb with MiXCR from the PCR reads. The sample has approximately 70,000 distinct CDR3 sequences; roughly 4.9% are singletons. The source material was PBMCs, mostly from graft donor cells, sampled 180 days after TCRalphabeta/CD19-depleted stem cell transplant. These receptors were taken from a boy under two years old who had a stem cell transplant for acute myeloid leukemia, so the T cells may come from the graft donor. The CDR3 runs from the conserved cysteine through the conserved F or W. Some rows mark clone size as missing; the rest say once, few, many or name a class of expanded clone.

CDR3,J,size,V
CSAREGTGIRLPLHF,TRBJ1-6,many,TRBV20-1
CASSEFPGQGGGKPQHF,TRBJ1-5,many,TRBV6-1
CSASAPDGTDTQYF,TRBJ2-3,many,TRBV20-1
CASRRDRGQDTQYF,TRBJ2-3,few,TRBV18
CASSSTGTGINTEAFF,TRBJ1-1,many,TRBV12-3/TRBV12-4
CASKNGGQPQHF,TRBJ1-5,many,TRBV6-2/TRBV6-3
CASSLVKGILANQPQHF,TRBJ1-5,many,TRBV12-3/TRBV12-4
CASSQTTSGQETQYF,TRBJ2-5,many,TRBV4-1
CASRRQGFIDEQYF,TRBJ2-7,many,TRBV5-6
CATKVQTQNSTDTQYF,TRBJ2-3,many,TRBV24-1
CASSQDSTLRRGGYTF,TRBJ1-2,many,TRBV4-3
CSGARIGTGSLNTEAFF,TRBJ1-1,many,TRBV29-1
CAWSPRTGELFF,TRBJ2-2,many,TRBV30
CASSSLPAGGVTDTQYF,TRBJ2-3,many,TRBV28
CASSRYGELFF,TRBJ2-2,many,TRBV6-5
CASSRGYYEQYF,TRBJ2-7,many,TRBV12-3/TRBV12-4
CASSALTGASYNEQFF,TRBJ2-1,many,TRBV5-1
CASSLDIAGELFF,TRBJ2-2,many,TRBV5-1
CASSPYRGGGAIGELFF,TRBJ2-2,many,TRBV4-3
CASSSGQSYEQYF,TRBJ2-7,many,TRBV7-9
CSARGDVLEELFF,TRBJ1-4,many,TRBV20-1
CASSYREVYGYTF,TRBJ1-2,many,TRBV12-3/TRBV12-4
CASGKVGRGRSYEQYF,TRBJ2-7,few,TRBV6-1
CASSPTWAMDEKLFF,TRBJ1-4,many,TRBV11-2
CASRKVMENQPQHF,TRBJ1-5,.,TRBV6-2/TRBV6-3
CASTLDREGTGELFF,TRBJ2-2,many,TRBV28
CASSLVPFEGIYGYTF,TRBJ1-2,many,TRBV12-3/TRBV12-4